Listed here is a single T cell receptor beta chain. Treatment here: randomized to nivolumab then ipilimumab (arm A) or the reverse (arm B). DNA-damaging chemotherapy had not been given to any patient beforehand. From thawed PBMCs, live CD3+CD8+ cells negative for CD19 and CD56 were sorted. These data come from a study of sequential checkpoint blockade in melanoma. For the study at large: Maintenance nivolumab came after either treatment sequence.

This table comes from immunoSEQ multiplex PCR, and its TCRdb copy is limited to in-frame clones, with some not included. The sample has more than 10,000 clones; 60% to 80% are singletons. The germline gives CDR1 GTSNPN, CDR2 SVGIG (reference sequence). Trimming removed 4 bases from V and 3 bases from J; junction bases left unmatched: 4. This CDR3 comprises 14 residues. This clonotype was sampled from a human donor with melanoma. The sample here was CD8+ T cells sorted from blood (inferred from file names), taken from a patient given nivolumab and ipilimumab in sequence. The V call is TRBV30, the J call TRBJ1-4; TRBD1 matches 8 bases. The CDR3 nucleotides read TGTGCCTGGACCCAGGGGGCGGCTAATGAAAAACTGTTTTTT. Protein sequence: CAWTQGAANEKLFF.